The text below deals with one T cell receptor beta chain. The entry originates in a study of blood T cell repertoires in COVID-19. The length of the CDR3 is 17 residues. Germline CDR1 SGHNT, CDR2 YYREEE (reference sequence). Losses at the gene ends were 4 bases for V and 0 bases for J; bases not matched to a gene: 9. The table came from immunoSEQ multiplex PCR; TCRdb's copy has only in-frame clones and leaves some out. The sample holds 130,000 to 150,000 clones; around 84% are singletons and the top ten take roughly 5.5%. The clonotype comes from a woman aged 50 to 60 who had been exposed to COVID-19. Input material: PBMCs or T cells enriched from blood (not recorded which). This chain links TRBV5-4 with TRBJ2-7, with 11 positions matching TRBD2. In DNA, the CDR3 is TGTGCCAGCAGCCCCGGATTAGCGGGAGGGAGCTCCTACGAGCAGTACTTC. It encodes CASSPGLAGGSSYEQYF.